The 14 T cell receptor beta chains below all came from one sample that was sequenced in a study of T-cell reconstitution after alpha-beta-depleted transplantation in children. It was with unique molecular identifiers that the TCRbeta library was prepared. TCRdb called the PCR reads again in MiXCR, with one record for every CDR3 protein. The data contain 200,000 to 300,000 distinct CDR3 sequences, about 12% of them singletons. Here the sequenced sample was PBMCs from the stem cell graft donor, taken from the stem cell graft. The receptor set was obtained from a human donor who donated a stem cell graft to a child with acute lymphoblastic leukemia.

This clonotype was counted many times. The J gene is TRBJ2-4, the V gene TRBV10-3; the D is unclear. The ends were cut back, 2 bases at V and 0 bases at J, with 11 bases in the middle. Germline V CDR1 and CDR2: ENHRY, SYGVKD. The CDR3 length is 16 residues. The CDR3 loop reads CAISETSPLAKNIQYF. DNA of the CDR3: TGTGCCATCAGTGAGACCTCCCCTTTAGCCAAAAACATTCAGTACTTC.

At least ten counts were recorded for this clonotype. This chain links TRBV7-2 with TRBJ1-2, with 11 bases identical to TRBD1. This CDR3 contains 15 residues. Trimming cost V 5 bases and J 2 bases; bases outside gene matches: 4. The germline V gene has CDR1 SGHTA and CDR2 FQGNSA. The CDR3 loop reads CASSPRTGGNYGYTF. The CDR3 DNA sequence: TGTGCCAGCAGCCCACGGACAGGGGGCAACTATGGCTACACCTTC.

This clonotype was seen many times. This rearrangement joins TRBV5-6 to TRBJ1-5, with TRBD1 matching over 8 bases. The germline V gene encodes CDR1 SGHDT and CDR2 YYEEEE. Trimming at V came to 4 bases and at J to 7 bases, leaving 10 bases not matched to a gene. The CDR3 has 15 amino acids. The CDR3 nucleotides are TGTGCCAGCAGCCGGGACAGGTCGGAAGCACAGCCCCAGCATTTT. Translating gives CASSRDRSEAQPQHF.

The gene calls are TRBV28 and TRBJ1-1, with a possible D match to TRBD1 (6 bases). The CDR3 runs 16 residues. The germline V gene encodes CDR1 MDHEN and CDR2 SYDVKM. The V end lost 6 bases, the J end lost 1 base, and 18 bases lay between the germline ends. The CDR3 coding sequence is TGTGCCAGCAGCCGATCGAGTTGGACAGAGAACACTGAAGCTTTCTTT. This codes for CASSRSSWTENTEAFF.

This clonotype came up many times. The chain couples TRBV5-5 to TRBJ1-2; the D is unclear. Germline lookup yields CDR1 SGHKS and CDR2 YYEKEE (reference sequence). There are 12 residues in the CDR3. Trimming left V 4 bases short and J 3 bases short, with 7 bases between. The DNA for the CDR3 is TGTGCCAGCAGCGGGCGAGACTATGGCTACACCTTC. It translates to CASSGRDYGYTF.

This clonotype showed up many times. The chain links TRBV20-1 to TRBJ2-3, with TRBD2 as a possible D gene (6 bases). Trimming left V 5 bases short and J 3 bases short, with 15 bases between. Germline CDR1 reads DFQATT; CDR2 reads SNEGSKA (reference sequence). There are 14 residues in the CDR3. The CDR3 loop reads CSAPRGWETDTQYF. The CDR3 DNA sequence: TGCAGTGCTCCCCGGGGGTGGGAGACAGATACGCAGTATTTT.

For this clonotype: At one end, the junction sequence differs from germline, possibly due to a read error. For the CDR3, the DNA is TGTGCCAGCAGGTCCCGCCGCAGGGAAGTTGGTGAAGCTTTCTTC. Its translation is CASRSRRREVGEAFF. The J gene is TRBJ1-1, the V gene TRBV12-3 or TRBV12-4; tentatively, D is TRBD1 (5 bases). CDR3 length: 15 residues.

The table lists this clonotype with many counts. The genes are TRBV4-3 and TRBJ1-4, with D perhaps matching TRBD1 (5 bases). This CDR3 has 15 amino acids. Trimming left V 1 base short and J 6 bases short, with 12 bases between. Germline assignment: CDR1 LGHNA and CDR2 YSLEER. This chain's CDR3 is CASSQVFQGDEKLFF. For the CDR3, the DNA is TGCGCCAGCAGCCAAGTATTTCAGGGAGATGAAAAACTGTTTTTT.

This clonotype was seen repeatedly, ten times or more. The chain recombines TRBV27 with TRBJ2-1; 11 bases are shared with TRBD2. The CDR3 has 14 amino acids. Looked up from germline, CDR1 is MNHEY and CDR2 is SMNVEV (reference sequence). V was pared by 5 bases and J by 7 bases, with 4 bases of the junction left unmatched. CDR3 sequence (DNA): TGTGCCAGCAGTCGTAGCGGGAGGGAGAATGAGCAGTTCTTC. Translation gives CASSRSGRENEQFF.

This clonotype occurred many times. V is TRBV29-1 and J is TRBJ2-1; 7 bases align to TRBD2. Looked up from germline, CDR1 is SQVTM and CDR2 is ANQGSEA. V gave up 8 bases and J gave up 6 bases; unmatched junction bases: 13. This CDR3 spans 14 amino acids. CDR3 protein: CSILGGSAPNEQFF. In DNA, the CDR3 is TGCAGCATCTTGGGGGGGTCAGCCCCCAATGAGCAGTTCTTC.

This clonotype was picked up many times. The J gene is TRBJ2-5, the V gene TRBV6-5; either TRBD1 or TRBD2 may fit D (5 bases each). This CDR3 has 11 amino acids. Trimming stripped 6 bases from V and 10 bases from J, with 12 bases between. The V gene's germline CDR1 is MNHEY and CDR2 SVGAGI. CDR3 in amino acids: CASSRRGDQYF. CDR3 nucleotides: TGTGCCAGCAGCAGAAGGGGAGACCAGTACTTC.

In regard to this clonotype: Germline and junction disagree at one end, which may indicate a read error. The chain links TRBV10-3 to TRBJ2-1, with D tentatively TRBD2 (5 bases). Germline CDR1 and CDR2: ENHRY and SYGVKD. The CDR3 totals 19 residues. The CDR3 region has the DNA TGTACCATCAGTTTTTTGATAGGGAGAAGGGCGCTCTCCTACAATGAGCAGTTCTTC. The encoded protein is CTISFLIGRRALSYNEQFF.

This clonotype has at least ten counts. This rearrangement joins TRBV12-3 or TRBV12-4 to TRBJ1-2; D ambiguous. Trimming removed 7 bases from V and 8 bases from J, with 14 bases in between. The length of the CDR3 is 12 residues. The chain's CDR3 is CASTSIRMGYTF. For the CDR3, the DNA is TGTGCCAGCACCTCGATCCGAATGGGCTACACCTTC.

This clonotype was recorded many times. The genes are TRBV15 and TRBJ2-3, with 11 bases identical to TRBD1. The CDR3 spans 14 residues. Germline CDR1 is LNHNV and CDR2 is YYDKDF (reference sequence). V trimming: 8 bases; J trimming: 4 bases; junction bases outside the gene matches: 5. The CDR3 sequence: CATAEDRGPDTQYF. CDR3 nucleotides: TGTGCCACCGCCGAGGACAGGGGGCCAGATACGCAGTATTTT.